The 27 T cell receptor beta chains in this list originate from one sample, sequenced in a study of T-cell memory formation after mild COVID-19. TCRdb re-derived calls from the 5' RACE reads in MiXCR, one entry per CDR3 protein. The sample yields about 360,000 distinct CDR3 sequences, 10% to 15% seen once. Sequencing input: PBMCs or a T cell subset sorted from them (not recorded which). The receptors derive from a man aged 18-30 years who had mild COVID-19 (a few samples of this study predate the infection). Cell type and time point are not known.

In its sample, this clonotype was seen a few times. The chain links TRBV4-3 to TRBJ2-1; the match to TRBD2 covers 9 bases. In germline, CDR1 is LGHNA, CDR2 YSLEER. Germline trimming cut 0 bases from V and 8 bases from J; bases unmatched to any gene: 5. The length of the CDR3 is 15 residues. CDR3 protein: CASSQDSGGRDEQFF. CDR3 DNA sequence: TGCGCCAGCAGCCAAGATAGCGGGGGTCGGGATGAGCAGTTCTTC.

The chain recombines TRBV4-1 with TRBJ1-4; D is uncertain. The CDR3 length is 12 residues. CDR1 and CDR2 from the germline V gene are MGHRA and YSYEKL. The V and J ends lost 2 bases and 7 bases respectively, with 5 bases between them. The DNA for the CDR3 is TGCGCCAGCAGCCAAACAGCTGAAAAACTGTTTTTT. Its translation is CASSQTAEKLFF.

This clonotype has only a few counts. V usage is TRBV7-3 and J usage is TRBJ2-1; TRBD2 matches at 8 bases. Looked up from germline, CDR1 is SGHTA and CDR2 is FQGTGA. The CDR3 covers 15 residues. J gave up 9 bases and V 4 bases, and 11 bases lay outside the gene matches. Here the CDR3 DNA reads TGTGCCAGCAGCTGGGCGGGGGGCGCGTTGGGTGAGCAGTTCTTC. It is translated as CASSWAGGALGEQFF.

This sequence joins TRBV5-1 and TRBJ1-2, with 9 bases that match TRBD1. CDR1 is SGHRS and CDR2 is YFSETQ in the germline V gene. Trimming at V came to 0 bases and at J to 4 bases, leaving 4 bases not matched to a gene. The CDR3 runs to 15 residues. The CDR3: CASSLADRGGYGYTF. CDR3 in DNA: TGCGCCAGCAGCTTGGCAGACAGGGGGGGCTATGGCTACACCTTC.

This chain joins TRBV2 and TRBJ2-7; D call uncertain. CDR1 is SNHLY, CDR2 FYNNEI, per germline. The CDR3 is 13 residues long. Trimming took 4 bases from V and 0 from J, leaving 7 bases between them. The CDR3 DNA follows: TGTGCCAGCAGTGGATTCCCCTCCTACGAGCAGTACTTC. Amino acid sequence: CASSGFPSYEQYF.

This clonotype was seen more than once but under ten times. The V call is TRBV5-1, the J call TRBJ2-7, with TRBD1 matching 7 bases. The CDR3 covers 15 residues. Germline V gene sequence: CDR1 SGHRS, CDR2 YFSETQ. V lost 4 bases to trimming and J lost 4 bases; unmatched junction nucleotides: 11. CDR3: CASSATGNLRYEQYF. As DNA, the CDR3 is TGCGCCAGCAGCGCGACAGGGAATTTGCGGTACGAGCAGTACTTC.

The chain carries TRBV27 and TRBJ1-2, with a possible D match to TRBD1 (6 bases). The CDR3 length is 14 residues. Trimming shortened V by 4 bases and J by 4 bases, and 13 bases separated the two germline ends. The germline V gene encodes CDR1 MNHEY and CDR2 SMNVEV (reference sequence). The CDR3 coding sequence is TGTGCCAGCAGTTGGTCCGGGGGCTCCTATGGCTACACCTTC. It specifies CASSWSGGSYGYTF.

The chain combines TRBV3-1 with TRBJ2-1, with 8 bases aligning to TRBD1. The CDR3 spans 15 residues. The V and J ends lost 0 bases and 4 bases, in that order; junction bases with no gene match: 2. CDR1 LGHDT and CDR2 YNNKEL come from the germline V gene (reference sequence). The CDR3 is CASSQENRGYNEQFF. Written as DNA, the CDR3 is TGTGCCAGCAGCCAAGAAAACAGGGGGTACAATGAGCAGTTCTTC.

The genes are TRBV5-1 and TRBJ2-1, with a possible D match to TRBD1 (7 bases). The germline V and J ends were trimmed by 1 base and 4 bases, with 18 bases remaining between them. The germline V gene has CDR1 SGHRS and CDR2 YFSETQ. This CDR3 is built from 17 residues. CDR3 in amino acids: CASSLSPQGRRYNEQFF. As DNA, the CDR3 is TGCGCCAGCAGCTTGTCCCCACAGGGGAGGCGATACAATGAGCAGTTCTTC.

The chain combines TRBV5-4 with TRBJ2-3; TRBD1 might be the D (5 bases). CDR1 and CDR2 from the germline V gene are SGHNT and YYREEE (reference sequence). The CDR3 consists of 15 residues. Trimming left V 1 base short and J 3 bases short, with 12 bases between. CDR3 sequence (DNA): TGTGCCAGCAGCTTGTGGGGCCAGGCGACAGATACGCAGTATTTT. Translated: CASSLWGQATDTQYF.

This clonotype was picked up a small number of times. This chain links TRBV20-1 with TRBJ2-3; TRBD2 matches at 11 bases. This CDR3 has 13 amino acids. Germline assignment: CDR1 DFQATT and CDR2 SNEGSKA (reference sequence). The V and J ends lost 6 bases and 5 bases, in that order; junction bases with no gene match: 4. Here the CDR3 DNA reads TGCAGTGCACCGACTAGCGGGGTAGATACGCAGTATTTT. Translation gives CSAPTSGVDTQYF.

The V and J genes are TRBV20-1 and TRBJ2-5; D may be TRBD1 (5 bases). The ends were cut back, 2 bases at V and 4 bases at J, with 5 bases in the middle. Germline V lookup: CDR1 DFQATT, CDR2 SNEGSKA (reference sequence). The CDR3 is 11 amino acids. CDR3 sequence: CSARQGETQYF. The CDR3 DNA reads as TGCAGTGCTAGACAGGGAGAGACCCAGTACTTC.

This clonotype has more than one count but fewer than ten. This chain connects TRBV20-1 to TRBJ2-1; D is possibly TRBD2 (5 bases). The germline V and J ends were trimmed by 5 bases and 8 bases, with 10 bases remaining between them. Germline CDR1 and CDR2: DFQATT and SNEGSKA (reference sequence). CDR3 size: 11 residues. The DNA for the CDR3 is TGCAGTGCTGGGCTAGCCCATGAGCAGTTCTTC. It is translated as CSAGLAHEQFF.

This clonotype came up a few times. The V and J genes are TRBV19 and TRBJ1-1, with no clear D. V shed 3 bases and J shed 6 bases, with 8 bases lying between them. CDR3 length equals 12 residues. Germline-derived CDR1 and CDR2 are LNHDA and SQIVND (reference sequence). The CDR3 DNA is TGTGCCAGTAGTATCAAGGCAGCTGAAGCTTTCTTT. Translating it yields CASSIKAAEAFF.

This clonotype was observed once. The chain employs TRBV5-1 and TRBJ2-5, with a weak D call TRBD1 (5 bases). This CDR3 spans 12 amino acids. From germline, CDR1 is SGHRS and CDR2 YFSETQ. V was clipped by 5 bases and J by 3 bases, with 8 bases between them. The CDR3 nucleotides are TGCGCCAGCAGGGTCAGGGAAGAGACCCAGTACTTC. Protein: CASRVREETQYF.

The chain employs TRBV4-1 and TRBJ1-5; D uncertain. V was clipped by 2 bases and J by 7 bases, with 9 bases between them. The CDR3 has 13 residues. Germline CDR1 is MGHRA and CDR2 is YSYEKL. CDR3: CASSQLGSQPQHF. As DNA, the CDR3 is TGCGCCAGCAGCCAACTCGGTAGCCAGCCCCAGCATTTT.

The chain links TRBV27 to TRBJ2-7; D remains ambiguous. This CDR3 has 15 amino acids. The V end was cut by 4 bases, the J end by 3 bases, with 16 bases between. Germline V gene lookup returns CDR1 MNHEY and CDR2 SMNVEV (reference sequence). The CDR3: CASSYRLNPGYEQYF. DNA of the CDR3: TGTGCCAGCAGTTATCGTCTGAACCCCGGCTACGAGCAGTACTTC.

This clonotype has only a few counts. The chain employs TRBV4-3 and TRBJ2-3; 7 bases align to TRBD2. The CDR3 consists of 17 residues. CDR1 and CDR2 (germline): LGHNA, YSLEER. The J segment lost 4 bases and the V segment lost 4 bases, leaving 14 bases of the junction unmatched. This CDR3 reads CASSPGGTGTRPDTQYF. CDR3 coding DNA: TGCGCCAGCAGCCCCGGGGGGACGGGAACCCGCCCAGATACGCAGTATTTT.

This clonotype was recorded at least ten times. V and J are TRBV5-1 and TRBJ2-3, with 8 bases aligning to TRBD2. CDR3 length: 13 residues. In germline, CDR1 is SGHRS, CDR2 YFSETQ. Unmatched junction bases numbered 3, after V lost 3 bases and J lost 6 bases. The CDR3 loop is CASSSRTSDTQYF. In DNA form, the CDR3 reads TGCGCCAGCAGCTCCAGGACTAGCGATACGCAGTATTTT. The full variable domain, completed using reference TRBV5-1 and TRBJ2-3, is KAGVTQTPRYLIKTRGQQVTLSCSPISGHRSVSWYQQTPGQGLQFLFEYFSETQRNKGNFPGRFSGRQFSNSRSEMNVSTLELGDSALYLCASSSRTSDTQYFGPGTRLTVL.

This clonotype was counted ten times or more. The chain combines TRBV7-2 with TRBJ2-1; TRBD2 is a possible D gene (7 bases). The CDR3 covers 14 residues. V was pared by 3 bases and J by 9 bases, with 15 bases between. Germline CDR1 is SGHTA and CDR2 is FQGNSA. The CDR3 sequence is CASSLGGARVEQFF. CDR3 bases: TGTGCCAGCAGCTTGGGGGGGGCCCGGGTTGAGCAGTTCTTC. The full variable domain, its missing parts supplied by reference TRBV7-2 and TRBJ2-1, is GAGVSQSPSNKVTEKGKDVELRCDPISGHTALYWYRQSLGQGLEFLIYFQGNSAPDKSGLPSDRFSAERTGGSVSTLTIQRTQQEDSAVYLCASSLGGARVEQFFGPGTRLTVL.

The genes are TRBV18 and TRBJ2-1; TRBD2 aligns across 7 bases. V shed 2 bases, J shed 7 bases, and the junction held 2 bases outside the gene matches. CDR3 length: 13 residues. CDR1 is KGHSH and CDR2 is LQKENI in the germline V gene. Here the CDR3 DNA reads TGTGCCAGCTCACCAGGGGAGGGGAATGAGCAGTTCTTC. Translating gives CASSPGEGNEQFF. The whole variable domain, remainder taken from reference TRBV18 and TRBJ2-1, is NAGVMQNPRHLVRRRGQEARLRCSPMKGHSHVYWYRQLPEEGLKFMVYLQKENIIDESGMPKERFSAEFPKEGPSILRIQQVVRGDSAAYFCASSPGEGNEQFFGPGTRLTVL.

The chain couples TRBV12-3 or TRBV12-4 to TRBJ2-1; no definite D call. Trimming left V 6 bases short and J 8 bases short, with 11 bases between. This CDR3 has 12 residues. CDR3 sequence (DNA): TGTGCCAGCAGACCCTATGCGGATGAGCAGTTCTTC. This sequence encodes CASRPYADEQFF.

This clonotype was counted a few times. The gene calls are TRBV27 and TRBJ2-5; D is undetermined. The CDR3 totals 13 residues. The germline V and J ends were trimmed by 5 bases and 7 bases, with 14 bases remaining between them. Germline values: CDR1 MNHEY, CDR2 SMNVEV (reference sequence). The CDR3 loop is CASSPDGLGTQYF. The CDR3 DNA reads TGTGCCAGCAGTCCTGACGGCCTCGGGACCCAGTACTTC.

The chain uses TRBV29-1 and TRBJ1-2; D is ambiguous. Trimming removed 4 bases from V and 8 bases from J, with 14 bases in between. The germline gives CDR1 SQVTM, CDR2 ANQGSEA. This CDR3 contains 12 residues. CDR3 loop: CSVAQVGFGYTF. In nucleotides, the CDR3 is TGCAGCGTTGCTCAGGTGGGCTTCGGCTACACCTTC.

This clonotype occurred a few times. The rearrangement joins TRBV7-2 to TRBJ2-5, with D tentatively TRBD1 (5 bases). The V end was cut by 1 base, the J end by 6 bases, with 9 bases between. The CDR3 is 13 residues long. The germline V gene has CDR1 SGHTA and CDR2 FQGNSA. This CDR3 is CASSLVRQQTQYF. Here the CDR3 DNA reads TGTGCCAGCAGCTTAGTGAGACAGCAGACCCAGTACTTC.

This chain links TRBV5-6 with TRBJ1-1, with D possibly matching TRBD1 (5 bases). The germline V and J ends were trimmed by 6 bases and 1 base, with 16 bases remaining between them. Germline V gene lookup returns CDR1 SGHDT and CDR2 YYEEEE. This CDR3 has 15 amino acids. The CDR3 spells CASIVNPGANTEAFF. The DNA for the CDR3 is TGTGCCAGCATCGTAAATCCCGGGGCGAACACTGAAGCTTTCTTT.

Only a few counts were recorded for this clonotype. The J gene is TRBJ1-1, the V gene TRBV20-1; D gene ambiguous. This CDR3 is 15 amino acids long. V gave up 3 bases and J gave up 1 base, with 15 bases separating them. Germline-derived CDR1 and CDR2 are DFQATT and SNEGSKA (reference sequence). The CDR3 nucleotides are TGCAGTGCTAGTGCTAGGGCTTTGGGGAACACTGAAGCTTTCTTT. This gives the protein CSASARALGNTEAFF.